What follows are 6 T cell receptor beta chains derived from one specimen sequenced in a study of blood T cell repertoires in COVID-19. Clones were read by immunoSEQ multiplex PCR, and TCRdb kept only the in-frame ones, dropping some. This table has over 200,000 clones, 70% to 85% appearing once. The sample comprised PBMCs or T cells enriched from blood (not recorded which). Receptor source: a man in his fifties or sixties who had recovered from COVID-19.

The CDR3 spells CASSLAATGSEKLFF. CDR3 sequence (DNA): TGTGCCAGCAGCTTGGCGGCGACAGGGAGTGAAAAACTGTTTTTT. J is TRBJ1-4 and V is TRBV5-6; 7 positions agree with TRBD1. Trimming removed 0 bases from V and 7 bases from J; junction bases left unmatched: 6. The CDR3 spans 15 residues. CDR1 is SGHDT, CDR2 YYEEEE, per germline.

As for this clone: Other DNA sequences in the sample encode the same CDR3. The chain carries TRBV7-2 and TRBJ1-6; 7 nucleotides align to TRBD1. Trimming took 5 bases from V and 7 from J; bases not matched to a gene: 5. CDR3 length: 14 residues. Germline CDR1 is SGHTA and CDR2 is FQGNSA. CDR3 loop: CASSQGTANSPLHF. CDR3 nucleotide sequence: TGTGCCAGCAGCCAAGGGACAGCAAATTCACCCCTCCACTTT. The full variable domain, rest sourced from reference TRBV7-2 and TRBJ1-6, is GAGVSQSPSNKVTEKGKDVELRCDPISGHTALYWYRQSLGQGLEFLIYFQGNSAPDKSGLPSDRFSAERTGGSVSTLTIQRTQQEDSAVYLCASSQGTANSPLHFGNGTRLTVT.

The V gene is TRBV12-5, the J gene TRBJ2-6; D unclear. CDR3 length: 16 amino acids. Germline CDR1 and CDR2: LGHNT and FRNRAP. V was shortened by 1 base and J by 0 bases, with 7 bases between the two germline ends. CDR3 sequence (DNA): TGTGCTAGTGGTTTGGGTCGGAGCTCTGGGGCCAACGTCCTGACTTTC. This encodes CASGLGRSSGANVLTF.

The chain recombines TRBV3-1 (or the pseudogene TRBV3-2) with TRBJ2-7; 9 bases are shared with TRBD2. CDR1 LGHDT and CDR2 YNNKEL come from the germline V gene (reference sequence). The CDR3 runs to 16 residues. The ends lost 0 bases at V and 6 bases at J; junction bases unmatched: 9. The CDR3 DNA reads as TGTGCCAGCAGCCAAGAGGGGCGGGGGGGCCCCTCCGAGCAGTACTTC. It is translated as CASSQEGRGGPSEQYF.

The rearrangement uses TRBV27 and TRBJ2-2, with 9 positions matching TRBD2. CDR3 size: 20 residues. J lost 5 bases, V lost 6 bases, and 22 bases had no gene match. Germline CDR1 reads MNHEY; CDR2 reads SMNVEV (reference sequence). The CDR3 loop reads CASSRTYGKAGGGGTGELFF. Written as DNA, the CDR3 is TGTGCCAGCAGCCGAACCTACGGGAAAGCGGGGGGAGGCGGGACCGGGGAGCTGTTTTTT.

The chain joins TRBV12-3 or TRBV12-4 to TRBJ2-1, with 7 positions matching TRBD2. The CDR3 totals 12 residues. Unmatched junction bases numbered 2, after V lost 3 bases and J lost 9 bases. DNA for the CDR3: TGTGCCAGCAGTTTCGGCGGGGGTGAGCAGTTCTTC. Its protein product is CASSFGGGEQFF.